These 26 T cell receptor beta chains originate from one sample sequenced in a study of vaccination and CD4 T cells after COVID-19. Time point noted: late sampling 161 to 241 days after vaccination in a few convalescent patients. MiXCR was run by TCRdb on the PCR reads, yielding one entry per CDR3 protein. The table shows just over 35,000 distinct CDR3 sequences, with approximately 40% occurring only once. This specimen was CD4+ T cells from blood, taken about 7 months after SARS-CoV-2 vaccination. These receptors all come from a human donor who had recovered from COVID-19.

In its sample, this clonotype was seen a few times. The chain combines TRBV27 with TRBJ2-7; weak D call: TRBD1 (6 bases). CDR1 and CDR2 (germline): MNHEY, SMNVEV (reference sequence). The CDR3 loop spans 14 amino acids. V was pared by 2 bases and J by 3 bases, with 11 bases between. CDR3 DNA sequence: TGTGCCAGCAGTTTAACGGGACACATCTACGAGCAGTACTTC. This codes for CASSLTGHIYEQYF.

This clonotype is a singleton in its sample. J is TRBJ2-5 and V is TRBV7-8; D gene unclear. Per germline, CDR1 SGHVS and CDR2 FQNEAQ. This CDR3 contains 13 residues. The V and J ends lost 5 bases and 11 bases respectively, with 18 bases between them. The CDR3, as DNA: TGTGCCAGCAGCCGACGTTTTGGAAGGCTTCAGTACTTC. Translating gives CASSRRFGRLQYF.

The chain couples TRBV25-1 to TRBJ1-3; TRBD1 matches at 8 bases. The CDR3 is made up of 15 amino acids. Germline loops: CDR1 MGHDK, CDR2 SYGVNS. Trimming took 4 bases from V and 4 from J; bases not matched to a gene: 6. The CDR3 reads CASSGAGGAGNTIYF. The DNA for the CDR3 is TGTGCCAGCAGTGGGGCAGGGGGCGCCGGAAACACCATATATTTT.

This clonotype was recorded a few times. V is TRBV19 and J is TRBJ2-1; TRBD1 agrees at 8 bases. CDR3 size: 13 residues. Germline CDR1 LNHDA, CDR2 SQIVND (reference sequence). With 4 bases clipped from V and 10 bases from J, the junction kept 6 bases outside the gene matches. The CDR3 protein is CASSNSRGREQFF. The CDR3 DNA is TGTGCCAGTAGTAACTCCAGGGGGCGCGAGCAGTTCTTC.

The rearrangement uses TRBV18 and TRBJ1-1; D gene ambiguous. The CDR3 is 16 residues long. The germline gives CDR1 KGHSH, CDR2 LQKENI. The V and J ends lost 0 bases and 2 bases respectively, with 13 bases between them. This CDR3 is CASSPPGSRVNTEAFF. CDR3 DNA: TGTGCCAGCTCACCACCTGGGTCAAGGGTAAACACTGAAGCTTTCTTT.

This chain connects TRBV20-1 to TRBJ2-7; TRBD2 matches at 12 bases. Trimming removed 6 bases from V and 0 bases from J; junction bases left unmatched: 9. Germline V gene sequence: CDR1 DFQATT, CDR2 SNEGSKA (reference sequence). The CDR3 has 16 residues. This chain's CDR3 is CSADGLAGPSSYEQYF. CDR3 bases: TGCAGTGCCGACGGACTAGCGGGACCAAGCTCCTACGAGCAGTACTTC.

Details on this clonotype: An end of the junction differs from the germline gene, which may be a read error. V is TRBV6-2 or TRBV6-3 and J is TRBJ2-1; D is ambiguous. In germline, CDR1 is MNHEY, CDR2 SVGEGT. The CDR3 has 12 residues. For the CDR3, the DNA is TGTGCCAGCAGTTACGACGACAATCGTCCTCTTTTC. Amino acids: CASSYDDNRPLF.

The CDR3, as DNA: TGTGCCATCAGTGAACTAGCTTTACTCACCGGGGAGCTGTTTTTT. Translating it yields CAISELALLTGELFF. The chain links TRBV10-3 to TRBJ2-2; a weak D match, TRBD2 (6 bases). The CDR3 totals 15 residues. Germline V gene lookup returns CDR1 ENHRY and CDR2 SYGVKD. V was trimmed by 3 bases and J by 4 bases, leaving 12 bases between them.

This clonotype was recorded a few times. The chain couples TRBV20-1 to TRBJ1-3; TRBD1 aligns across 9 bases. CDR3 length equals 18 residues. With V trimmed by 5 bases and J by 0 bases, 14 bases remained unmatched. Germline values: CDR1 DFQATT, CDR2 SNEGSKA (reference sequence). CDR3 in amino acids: CSAARTGVWRASGNTIYF. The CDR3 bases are TGCAGTGCTGCGCGGACAGGGGTCTGGCGGGCCTCTGGAAACACCATATATTTT.

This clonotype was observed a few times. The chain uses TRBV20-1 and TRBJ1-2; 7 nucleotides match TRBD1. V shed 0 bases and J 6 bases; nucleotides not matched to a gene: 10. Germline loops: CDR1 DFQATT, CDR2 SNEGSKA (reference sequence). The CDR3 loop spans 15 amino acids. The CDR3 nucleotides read TGCAGTGCTAGAGATCCGGTGAAGGGGGCGGATGGCTACACCTTC. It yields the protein CSARDPVKGADGYTF.

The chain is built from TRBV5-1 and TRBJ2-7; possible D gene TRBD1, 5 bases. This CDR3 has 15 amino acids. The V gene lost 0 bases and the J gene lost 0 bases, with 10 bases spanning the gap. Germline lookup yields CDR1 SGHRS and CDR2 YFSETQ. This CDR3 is CASSLGTFGSYEQYF. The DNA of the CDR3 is TGCGCCAGCAGCTTGGGGACATTTGGCTCCTACGAGCAGTACTTC.

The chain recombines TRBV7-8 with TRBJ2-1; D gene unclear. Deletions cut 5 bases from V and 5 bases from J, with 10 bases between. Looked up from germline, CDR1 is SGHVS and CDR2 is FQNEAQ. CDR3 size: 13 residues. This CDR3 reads CASSTRPDNEQFF. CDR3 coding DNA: TGTGCCAGCAGCACCCGACCAGACAATGAGCAGTTCTTC.

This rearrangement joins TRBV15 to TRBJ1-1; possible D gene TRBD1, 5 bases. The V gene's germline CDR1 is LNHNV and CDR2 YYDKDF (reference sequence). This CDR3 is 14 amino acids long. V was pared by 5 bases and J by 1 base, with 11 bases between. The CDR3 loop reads CATSLGPPNTEAFF. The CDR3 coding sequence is TGTGCCACCAGCCTGGGACCACCGAACACTGAAGCTTTCTTT.

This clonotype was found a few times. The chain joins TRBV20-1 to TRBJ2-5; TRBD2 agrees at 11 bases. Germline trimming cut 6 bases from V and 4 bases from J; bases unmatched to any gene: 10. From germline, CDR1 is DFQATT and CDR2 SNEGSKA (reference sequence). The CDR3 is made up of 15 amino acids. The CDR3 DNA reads TGCAGTGCGGACTATAGCGGGAGGGCGCCAGAGACCCAGTACTTC. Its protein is CSADYSGRAPETQYF.

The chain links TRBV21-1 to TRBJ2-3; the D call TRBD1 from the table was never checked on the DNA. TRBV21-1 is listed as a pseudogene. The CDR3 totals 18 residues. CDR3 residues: CASRYIWGPAVGTDTQYF. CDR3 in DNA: TGTGCCAGCAGATATATTTGGGGGCCGGCGGTAGGCACAGATACGCAGTATTTT.

The chain's CDR3 is CASSLGNTGELFF. CDR3 in DNA: TGTGCCAGCAGCTTGGGGAACACCGGGGAGCTGTTTTTT. The rearrangement uses TRBV7-9 and TRBJ2-2; D is unclear. The V end lost 3 bases, the J end lost 1 base, and 3 bases lay between the germline ends. The CDR3 totals 13 residues. From germline, CDR1 is SEHNR and CDR2 FQNEAQ (reference sequence).

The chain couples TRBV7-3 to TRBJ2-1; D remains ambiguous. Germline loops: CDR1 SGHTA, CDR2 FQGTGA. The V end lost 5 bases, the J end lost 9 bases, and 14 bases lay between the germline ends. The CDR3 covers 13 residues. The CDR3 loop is CASSARLKSEQFF. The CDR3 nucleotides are TGTGCCAGCAGCGCCCGGTTGAAAAGTGAGCAGTTCTTC.

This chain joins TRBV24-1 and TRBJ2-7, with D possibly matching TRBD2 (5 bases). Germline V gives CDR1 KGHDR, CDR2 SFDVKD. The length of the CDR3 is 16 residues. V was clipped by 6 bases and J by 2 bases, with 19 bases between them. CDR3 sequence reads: CATSPRGGYRAYEQYF. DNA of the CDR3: TGTGCCACCAGTCCCCGGGGTGGTTACAGAGCCTACGAGCAGTACTTC.

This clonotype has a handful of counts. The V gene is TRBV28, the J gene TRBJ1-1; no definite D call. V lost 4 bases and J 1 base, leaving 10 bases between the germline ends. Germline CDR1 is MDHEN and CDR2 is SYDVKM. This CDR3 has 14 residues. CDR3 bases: TGTGCCAGCAGTTCGGCCCACCCGAACACTGAAGCTTTCTTT. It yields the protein CASSSAHPNTEAFF. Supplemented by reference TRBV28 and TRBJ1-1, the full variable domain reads DVKVTQSSRYLVKRTGEKVFLECVQDMDHENMFWYRQDPGLGLRLIYFSYDVKMKEKGDIPEGYSVSREKKERFSLILESASTNQTSMYLCASSSAHPNTEAFFGQGTRLTVV.

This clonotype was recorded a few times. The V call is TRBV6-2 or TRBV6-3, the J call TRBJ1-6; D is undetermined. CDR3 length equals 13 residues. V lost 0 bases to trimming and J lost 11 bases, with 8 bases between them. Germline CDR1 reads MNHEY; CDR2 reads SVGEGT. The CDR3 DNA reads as TGTGCCAGCAGTTACTCGAGAGATCCACCCCTCCACTTT. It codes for CASSYSRDPPLHF.

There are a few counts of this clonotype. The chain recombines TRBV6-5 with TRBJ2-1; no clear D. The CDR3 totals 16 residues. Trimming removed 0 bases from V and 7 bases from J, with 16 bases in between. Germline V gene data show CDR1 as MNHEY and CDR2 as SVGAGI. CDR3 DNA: TGTGCCAGCAGTTACTCGAGCCTACCCCGGCTGAATGAGCAGTTCTTC. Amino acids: CASSYSSLPRLNEQFF.

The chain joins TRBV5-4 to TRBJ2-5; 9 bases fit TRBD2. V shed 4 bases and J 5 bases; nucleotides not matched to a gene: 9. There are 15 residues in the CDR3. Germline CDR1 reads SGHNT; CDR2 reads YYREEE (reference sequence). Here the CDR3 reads CASSPDPTSGETQYF. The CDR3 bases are TGTGCCAGCAGCCCCGACCCAACTAGCGGGGAGACCCAGTACTTC.

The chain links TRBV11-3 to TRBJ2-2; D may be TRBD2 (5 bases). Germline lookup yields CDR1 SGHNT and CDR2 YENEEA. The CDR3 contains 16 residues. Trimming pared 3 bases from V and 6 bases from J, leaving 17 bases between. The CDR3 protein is CASSFSYGNMAGELFF. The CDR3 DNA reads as TGTGCCAGCAGCTTTAGTTACGGGAATATGGCCGGGGAGCTGTTTTTT.

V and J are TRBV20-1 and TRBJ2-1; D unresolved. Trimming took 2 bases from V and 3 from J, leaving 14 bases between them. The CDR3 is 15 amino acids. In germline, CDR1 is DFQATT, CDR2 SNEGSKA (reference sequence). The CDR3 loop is CSARFVGNLYNEQFF. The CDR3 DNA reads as TGCAGTGCTAGATTTGTAGGAAACCTCTACAATGAGCAGTTCTTC.

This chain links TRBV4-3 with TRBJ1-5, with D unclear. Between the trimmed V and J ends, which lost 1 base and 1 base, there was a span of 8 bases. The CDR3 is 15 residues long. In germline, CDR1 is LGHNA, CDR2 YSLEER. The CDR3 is CASSQAYRSNQPQHF. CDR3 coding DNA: TGCGCCAGCAGCCAAGCCTACCGGAGCAATCAGCCCCAGCATTTT.

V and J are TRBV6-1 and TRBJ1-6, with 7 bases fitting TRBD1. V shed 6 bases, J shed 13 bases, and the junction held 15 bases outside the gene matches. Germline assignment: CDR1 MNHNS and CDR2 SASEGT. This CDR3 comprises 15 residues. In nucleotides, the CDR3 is TGTGCCAGCAGACTCCGACAGGGAGAGGGTTTTCCCCTCCACTTT. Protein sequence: CASRLRQGEGFPLHF.